The clone carrying this T cell receptor beta chain was detected a few times. The sample is drawn from a study of Ad26.COV2.S vaccination and SARS-CoV-2 variants. The V gene's germline CDR1 is MGHRA and CDR2 YSYEKL. The CDR3 sequence is 14 residues long. Trimming removed 3 bases from V and 0 bases from J, with 9 bases in between. The treatment is: around 19 received Ad26.COV2.S at low or high dose, single or two shots; about 5 received placebo; per-sample allocation not given. On day 63 after the first injection, vaccine and placebo recipients gave samples. Vaccination used an Ad26 vector expressing Wuhan-strain SARS-CoV-2 spike. Profiling relied on immunoSEQ multiplex PCR, and the TCRdb table lists in-frame clones only, not all of them. The data hold about 680,000 clones, with 89% observed a single time.

This clonotype was obtained from a person aged 18-60 years who received the Ad26.COV2.S COVID-19 vaccine or a placebo. Sequencing was performed on peripheral blood, taken in a trial of Ad26.COV2.S vaccine versus placebo. This chain links TRBV4-1 with TRBJ2-7; D ambiguous. The CDR3 DNA reads as TGCGCCAGCAGCCAGGGTATTAGCTCCTACGAGCAGTACTTC. It yields the protein CASSQGISSYEQYF.